The source of this T cell receptor (beta chain) is a study of T cells in narcolepsy. For the study at large: Donors had narcolepsy type 1 or type 2, or were healthy controls.

Trimming removed 2 bases from V and 5 bases from J; junction bases left unmatched: 5. Germline-derived CDR1 and CDR2 are SGHDT and YYEEEE. CDR3 length: 15 amino acids. Study observations and caveats: Healthy controls reportedly lacked the autoreactive clonotypes serially found in patients' blood. No autoreactive T cell clone sequences appeared in some memory CD4+ repertoires. Comparing one patient's CSF and blood CD4+ clonotypes highlighted HCRT- and TRIB2-specific autoreactive clonotypes.

Measured with immunoSEQ multiplex PCR; TCRdb has only the in-frame clones, and not every one. The profile shows over 25,000 clones, 60% to 80% of them singletons. A remark on this clone: What it binds is not known.

The specimen was memory (CD45RA-) CD4+ T cells from blood. The chain couples TRBV5-6 to TRBJ2-3; 10 bases are a match to TRBD2. This clonotype was obtained from a human donor in good health. The CDR3 sequence is CASSLIAGGGDTQYF. Here the CDR3 DNA reads TGTGCCAGCAGCTTAATAGCGGGAGGAGGAGATACGCAGTATTTT.